Shown below are 31 T cell receptor beta chains from a single sample sequenced in a study of neoadjuvant anti-PD-1 for oral cavity cancer. Time point here: after neoadjuvant nivolumab, at surgical resection. Repertoires were generated with immunoSEQ multiplex PCR, while TCRdb's copy carries only in-frame clones and drops some. The table includes 9,300 or so clones, about four fifths detected once. Sample: PBMCs, taken after nivolumab (anti-PD-1) treatment. All receptors come from a person between 40 and 85 years old with oral cavity squamous cell carcinoma.

The chain combines TRBV5-6 with TRBJ1-6; 10 bases map to TRBD1. This CDR3 comprises 15 residues. V was pared by 4 bases and J by 9 bases, with 7 bases of the junction left unmatched. Per the germline V gene, CDR1 is SGHDT and CDR2 is YYEEEE. The CDR3 here is CASSPTGTGVSPLHF. CDR3 coding DNA: TGTGCCAGCAGCCCCACCGGGACAGGGGTTTCACCCCTCCACTTT.

The chain combines TRBV11-1 with TRBJ2-3; 9 nucleotides align to TRBD2. V shed 4 bases, J shed 3 bases, and the junction held 2 bases outside the gene matches. Germline CDR1 reads SGHAT; CDR2 reads FQDESV (reference sequence). The CDR3 runs 14 residues. The CDR3 DNA reads as TGTGCCAGCAGCTCGACTAGCGGAACAGATACGCAGTATTTT. This encodes CASSSTSGTDTQYF. The entire variable domain, with the rest obtained from reference TRBV11-1 and TRBJ2-3, is as follows: EAEVAQSPRYKITEKSQAVAFWCDPISGHATLYWYRQILGQGPELLVQFQDESVVDDSQLPKDRFSAERLKGVDSTLKIQPAELGDSAMYLCASSSTSGTDTQYFGPGTRLTVL.

This sequence joins TRBV5-1 and TRBJ1-2, with 10 bases lining up with TRBD1. This CDR3 is 18 amino acids long. From germline, CDR1 is SGHRS and CDR2 YFSETQ. The ends lost 0 bases at V and 7 bases at J; junction bases unmatched: 15. CDR3 loop: CASSLAQTGGSEGRGYTF. The CDR3 region has the DNA TGCGCCAGCAGCTTGGCACAGACAGGGGGCTCGGAAGGACGTGGCTACACCTTC.

The chain has TRBV7-9 and TRBJ1-5, with TRBD1 identical over 7 bases. From germline, CDR1 is SEHNR and CDR2 FQNEAQ (reference sequence). There are 17 residues in the CDR3. V shed 4 bases and J 2 bases; nucleotides not matched to a gene: 11. In nucleotides, the CDR3 is TGTGCCAGCAGCTCGGAGACGACAGGGTTGGGCAATCAGCCCCAGCATTTT. Protein product: CASSSETTGLGNQPQHF.

The genes are TRBV5-1 and TRBJ2-1; D is tentatively TRBD1 or TRBD2 (5 bases each). Germline V gene sequence: CDR1 SGHRS, CDR2 YFSETQ. With 1 base removed from V and 6 bases from J, the gap between germline ends came to 11 bases. The CDR3 length is 14 residues. The CDR3 sequence is CASSLRGEGNEQFF. In DNA, the CDR3 is TGCGCCAGCAGCTTGCGAGGGGAAGGCAATGAGCAGTTCTTC.

The CDR3 here is CASSSNRGNAEKLFF. CDR3 DNA sequence: TGTGCCAGCAGCTCAAACAGGGGGAATGCCGAAAAACTGTTTTTT. The chain is built from TRBV7-6 and TRBJ1-4, with 8 bases aligning to TRBD1. The ends lost 4 bases at V and 8 bases at J; junction bases unmatched: 9. The CDR3 length is 15 residues. Germline CDR1 SGHVS, CDR2 FNYEAQ.

This chain links TRBV11-2 with TRBJ2-5; D is unresolved. Trimming removed 0 bases from V and 5 bases from J, with 4 bases in between. Per germline, CDR1 SGHAT and CDR2 FQNNGV. The CDR3 spans 12 residues. CDR3 sequence: CASSLDDETQYF. CDR3 sequence (DNA): TGTGCCAGCAGCTTAGATGATGAGACCCAGTACTTC.

The chain couples TRBV4-1 to TRBJ2-5, with D possibly being TRBD1 (5 bases). The CDR3 has 15 amino acids. Germline V gene sequence: CDR1 MGHRA, CDR2 YSYEKL. Trimming stripped 1 base from V and 3 bases from J, with 12 bases between. Written as DNA, the CDR3 is TGCGCCAGCAGCCAAGGACAGACACAAGAAGAGACCCAGTACTTC. Its protein is CASSQGQTQEETQYF.

J is TRBJ1-2 and V is TRBV2; D is ambiguous. Germline-derived CDR1 and CDR2 are SNHLY and FYNNEI. V lost 2 bases, J lost 4 bases, and 11 bases lay in between. The CDR3 spans 14 residues. The CDR3 loop is CASSERKGTYGYTF. DNA of the CDR3: TGTGCCAGCAGTGAAAGAAAGGGAACCTATGGCTACACCTTC.

The chain recombines TRBV5-1 with TRBJ2-3; 8 bases are a match to TRBD2. Germline V gives CDR1 SGHRS, CDR2 YFSETQ. J gave up 4 bases and V 4 bases, and 5 bases lay outside the gene matches. There are 14 residues in the CDR3. The CDR3 DNA follows: TGCGCCAGCAGCGCGGAGACTAGCGCAGATACGCAGTATTTT. Translation: CASSAETSADTQYF.

The chain links TRBV12-5 to TRBJ1-6, with D maybe TRBD1 (6 bases). Per germline, CDR1 LGHNT and CDR2 FRNRAP. Between the trimmed V and J ends, which lost 1 base and 13 bases, there was a span of 17 bases. This CDR3 is built from 15 residues. CDR3 sequence reads: CASGLGDRFWNPLHF. For the CDR3, the DNA is TGTGCTAGTGGTTTGGGAGACAGGTTTTGGAATCCCCTCCACTTT.

The chain recombines TRBV11-2 with TRBJ1-3; 9 bases are shared with TRBD1. V was pared by 5 bases and J by 2 bases, with 10 bases of the junction left unmatched. The CDR3 contains 17 residues. From germline, CDR1 is SGHAT and CDR2 FQNNGV. The CDR3 nucleotides are TGTGCCAGCAGCCTCCTCCTACAGGGGGCGACTGGAAACACCATATATTTT. Amino acids: CASSLLLQGATGNTIYF. Complete variable domain (other parts from reference TRBV11-2 and TRBJ1-3): EAGVAQSPRYKIIEKRQSVAFWCNPISGHATLYWYQQILGQGPKLLIQFQNNGVVDDSQLPKDRFSAERLKGVDSTLKIQPAKLEDSAVYLCASSLLLQGATGNTIYFGEGSWLTVV.

The chain uses TRBV7-9 and TRBJ1-5; 7 nucleotides match TRBD1. V lost 2 bases and J lost 0; bases outside the gene matches: 1. The CDR3 contains 15 residues. The germline gives CDR1 SEHNR, CDR2 FQNEAQ (reference sequence). The CDR3 DNA follows: TGTGCCAGCAGCTTACAGGGGGATAGCAATCAGCCCCAGCATTTT. Translating it yields CASSLQGDSNQPQHF.

The chain links TRBV15 to TRBJ1-3, with TRBD1 as a possible D gene (5 bases). Trimming shortened V by 0 bases and J by 4 bases, and 13 bases separated the two germline ends. Germline CDR1 LNHNV, CDR2 YYDKDF (reference sequence). The CDR3 spans 16 residues. The chain's CDR3 is CATSRDQGMVGNTIYF. CDR3 DNA: TGTGCCACCAGCAGAGACCAGGGAATGGTCGGAAACACCATATATTTT. The full variable domain, completed using reference TRBV15 and TRBJ1-3, is DAMVIQNPRYQVTQFGKPVTLSCSQTLNHNVMYWYQQKSSQAPKLLFHYYDKDFNNEADTPDNFQSRRPNTSFCFLDIRSPGLGDTAMYLCATSRDQGMVGNTIYFGEGSWLTVV.

The chain links TRBV28 to TRBJ1-4, with 10 bases identical to TRBD1. The CDR3 contains 14 residues. Germline trimming cut 5 bases from V and 11 bases from J; bases unmatched to any gene: 8. The germline V gene encodes CDR1 MDHEN and CDR2 SYDVKM. The CDR3 region has the DNA TGTGCCAGCAGTCCCATGGGACAGGGGAAGAAACTGTTTTTT. Protein sequence: CASSPMGQGKKLFF.

This rearrangement joins TRBV19 to TRBJ2-1, with D possibly matching TRBD2 (7 bases). V was cut by 7 bases and J by 0 bases, with 16 bases left in between. The CDR3 spans 16 residues. Germline CDR1 LNHDA, CDR2 SQIVND (reference sequence). The CDR3 spells CASTYDRGASYNEQFF. Here the CDR3 DNA reads TGTGCCAGTACATACGATCGGGGGGCCTCCTACAATGAGCAGTTCTTC.

This clone was picked up a small number of times. The chain uses TRBV10-3 and TRBJ1-5, with TRBD1 matching 10 bases. V lost 2 bases and J lost 4; bases outside the gene matches: 8. This CDR3 contains 17 residues. Germline CDR1 and CDR2: ENHRY and SYGVKD. The CDR3 coding sequence is TGTGCCATCAGTGAGGGGTTAGGGACAGGGGCTAATCAGCCCCAGCATTTT. Protein sequence: CAISEGLGTGANQPQHF.

V and J are TRBV6-1 and TRBJ2-6; D may be TRBD1 (6 bases). Germline CDR1 MNHNS, CDR2 SASEGT. Trimming removed 4 bases from V and 2 bases from J, with 18 bases in between. The CDR3 runs 18 residues. This chain's CDR3 is CASSAKDRTAAGANVLTF. CDR3 nucleotide sequence: TGTGCCAGCAGTGCAAAAGACAGGACGGCGGCTGGGGCCAACGTCCTGACTTTC.

This clone was picked up one time. The chain has TRBV10-1 and TRBJ2-1; D might be TRBD2 (6 bases). The CDR3 totals 14 residues. Per germline, CDR1 WNHNN and CDR2 SYGVQD (reference sequence). V dropped 2 bases and J dropped 9 bases, with 14 bases sitting between them. In DNA form, the CDR3 reads TGCGCCAGCAGTGAGACGGGCGGGAAGGGTGAGCAGTTCTTC. As protein: CASSETGGKGEQFF.

The chain combines TRBV5-4 with TRBJ2-5; no clear D. There are 13 residues in the CDR3. From germline, CDR1 is SGHNT and CDR2 YYREEE (reference sequence). V was clipped by 3 bases and J by 3 bases, with 9 bases between them. CDR3 protein: CASSSTQEETQYF. The DNA for the CDR3 is TGTGCCAGCAGCTCAACCCAGGAAGAGACCCAGTACTTC.

J is TRBJ2-1 and V is TRBV7-2; D possibly corresponds to TRBD2 (5 bases). V was shortened by 1 base and J by 7 bases, with 14 bases between the two germline ends. Per germline, CDR1 SGHTA and CDR2 FQGNSA. The CDR3 consists of 15 residues. The chain's CDR3 is CASSLGSRVGNEQFF. CDR3 nucleotide sequence: TGTGCCAGCAGCTTAGGTTCGCGGGTAGGTAATGAGCAGTTCTTC.

The CDR3 loop reads CSVEVVDTVNEKLFF. DNA for the CDR3: TGCAGCGTTGAAGTAGTGGACACCGTAAATGAAAAACTGTTTTTT. The chain carries TRBV29-1 and TRBJ1-4; TRBD1 might be the D (5 bases). This CDR3 comprises 15 residues. Germline V CDR1 and CDR2: SQVTM, ANQGSEA. Trimming took off 1 base at V and 5 bases at J, with 14 bases between the two ends.

This chain joins TRBV27 and TRBJ2-1, with 8 bases lining up with TRBD2. This CDR3 comprises 15 residues. V was clipped by 3 bases and J by 3 bases; unmatched bases: 4. Germline CDR1 and CDR2: MNHEY and SMNVEV (reference sequence). CDR3 sequence: CASSFRGGNYNEQFF. The CDR3 DNA sequence: TGTGCCAGCAGTTTTCGGGGGGGGAACTACAATGAGCAGTTCTTC.

This clone was detected once. The chain uses TRBV7-9 and TRBJ2-1; possible D gene TRBD1, 6 bases. The ends were cut back, 5 bases at V and 7 bases at J, with 15 bases in the middle. This CDR3 has 14 residues. Germline CDR1 is SEHNR and CDR2 is FQNEAQ (reference sequence). For the CDR3, the DNA is TGTGCCAGCAGCGCCCGGGACAAGGGGAATGAGCAGTTCTTC. Translated: CASSARDKGNEQFF.

The chain couples TRBV30 to TRBJ2-7; D is unresolved. The CDR3 has 14 amino acids. Germline V lookup: CDR1 GTSNPN, CDR2 SVGIG (reference sequence). Trimming pared 2 bases from V and 3 bases from J, leaving 14 bases between. The CDR3 is CAWSYPPGVYEQYF. The CDR3 region has the DNA TGTGCCTGGAGTTATCCCCCTGGGGTCTACGAGCAGTACTTC.

The chain links TRBV1 to TRBJ2-7; the table's TRBD1 call for D was not verified on the DNA. TRBV1 is reported as a pseudogene. CDR3 length: 17 residues. Here the CDR3 reads CTSSQDLGRGLSYEQYF. The CDR3 bases are TGCACCAGCAGCCAAGATCTCGGCAGGGGGTTATCCTACGAGCAGTACTTC.

The V and J genes are TRBV4-1 and TRBJ2-7, with TRBD1 matching 8 bases. CDR1 is MGHRA, CDR2 YSYEKL, per germline. This CDR3 is 17 amino acids long. The V gene end was trimmed by 0 bases and the J gene end by 2 bases; junction bases not matched to a gene: 9. The CDR3, as DNA: TGCGCCAGCAGCCAAGAAGGACAGGGAGAGATCGCCTACGAGCAGTACTTC. Translated, it gives CASSQEGQGEIAYEQYF.

This clone was picked up one time. V and J are TRBV10-1 and TRBJ1-2; D not certain. The germline CDR1 and CDR2 sequences are WNHNN and SYGVQD (reference sequence). The CDR3 runs 13 residues. Trimming left V 3 bases short and J 9 bases short, with 14 bases between. CDR3 bases: TGCGCCAGCAGTGAAGGACGGTCCCGGAGCTACACCTTC. It is translated as CASSEGRSRSYTF.

This clone is a singleton in its sample. The genes are TRBV7-2 and TRBJ2-3, with D possibly matching TRBD1 (6 bases). Between the trimmed V and J ends, which lost 4 bases and 0 bases, there was a span of 14 bases. The CDR3 consists of 16 residues. Germline CDR1 SGHTA, CDR2 FQGNSA. CDR3 sequence: CASSSFPRGSTDTQYF. Here the CDR3 DNA reads TGTGCCAGCAGCTCATTTCCCAGGGGAAGCACAGATACGCAGTATTTT.

The rearrangement joins TRBV5-4 to TRBJ2-7, with D possibly being TRBD2 (5 bases). Trimming left V 0 bases short and J 2 bases short, with 9 bases between. This CDR3 has 14 residues. Germline lookup yields CDR1 SGHNT and CDR2 YYREEE (reference sequence). DNA of the CDR3: TGTGCCAGCAGCTTGGCGGGGTTCCCCTACGAGCAGTACTTC. Protein sequence: CASSLAGFPYEQYF.

V is TRBV12-1 and J is TRBJ2-3; the DNA was not used to check the table's D call, TRBD2. TRBV12-1 is a pseudogene. The CDR3 loop spans 16 amino acids. CDR3 bases: TGTGCCAGCAGCTTTACTAGCGGGGGGAGCACAGATACGCAGTATTTT. Translation: CASSFTSGGSTDTQYF.